This record looks at one T cell receptor (beta chain) sequence and its context. Antigen: not known. The data derive from a study of T-cell memory formation after mild COVID-19. Study observations and caveats: Second-wave clones with a day 37 peak had unconfirmed SARS-CoV-2 specificity.

The V end lost 0 bases, the J end lost 6 bases, and 12 bases lay between the germline ends. The CDR3 is 14 amino acids. Germline V CDR1 and CDR2: SGHRS, YFSETQ. The authors produced TCR alpha and TCR beta cDNA libraries with sample barcodes and UMIs by 5'RACE using constant-segment primers. TCRdb re-analysed the 5' RACE reads in MiXCR, keeping a single row per CDR3 protein. The repertoire consists of around 500,000 distinct CDR3 sequences, with approximately 18% occurring once and the leading ten covering roughly 12%. Sequenced material: PBMCs or a T cell subset sorted from them (not recorded which). This chain uses TRBV5-1 with TRBJ1-2; D might be TRBD1 (6 bases). The receptor comes from an adult woman who had mild COVID-19 (a few samples of this study predate the infection). Cell type and time point are not known. In DNA, the CDR3 is TGCGCCAGCAGCTTGGATTGGGCAGGGGATGGCTACACCTTC. Translating it yields CASSLDWAGDGYTF.